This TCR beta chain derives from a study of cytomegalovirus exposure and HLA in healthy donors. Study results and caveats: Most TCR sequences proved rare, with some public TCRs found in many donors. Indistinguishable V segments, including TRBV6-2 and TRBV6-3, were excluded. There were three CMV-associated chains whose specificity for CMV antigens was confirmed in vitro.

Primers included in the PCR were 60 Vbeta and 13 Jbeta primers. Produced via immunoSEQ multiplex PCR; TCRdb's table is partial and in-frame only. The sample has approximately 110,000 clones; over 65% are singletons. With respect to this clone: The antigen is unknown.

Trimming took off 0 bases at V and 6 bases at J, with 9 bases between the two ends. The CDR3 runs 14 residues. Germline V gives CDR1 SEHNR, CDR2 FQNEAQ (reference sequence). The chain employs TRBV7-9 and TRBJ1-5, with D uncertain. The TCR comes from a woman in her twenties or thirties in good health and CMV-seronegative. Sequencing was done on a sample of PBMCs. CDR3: CASSLAGSLQPQHF. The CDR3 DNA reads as TGTGCCAGCAGCTTAGCGGGCAGTCTTCAGCCCCAGCATTTT. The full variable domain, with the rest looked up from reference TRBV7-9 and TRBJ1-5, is DTGVSQNPRHKITKRGQNVTFRCDPISEHNRLYWYRQTLGQGPEFLTYFQNEAQLEKSRLLSDRFSAERPKGSFSTLEIQRTEQGDSAMYLCASSLAGSLQPQHFGDGTRLSIL.